The sequence of this TCR beta chain was determined in a study of PD-1 blockade in classical Hodgkin lymphoma. Study at large: Intravenous nivolumab at 3 mg/kg was given to patients every 2 weeks. Whole-study findings and limits: Lower baseline TCR diversity marked trial partial responders and progressors. Reports described newly diagnosed patients as having lower baseline TCR diversity than healthy donors.

Comments on this clone: No antigen is known for it.

All patients relapsed after autologous stem cell transplantation, and brentuximab vedotin exposure varied. Sequencing used immunoSEQ multiplex PCR; TCRdb keeps in-frame clones, though not all of them. This table has about 46,000 clones, approximately 70% appearing once. The CDR3 covers 16 residues. Germline-derived CDR1 and CDR2 are MNHEY and SMNVEV (reference sequence). The rearrangement joins TRBV27 to TRBJ2-5; 9 nucleotides align to TRBD1. With the DNA end fitting TRBJ2-7 better, the J assignment may be wrong. The source of this sequence is a human donor with classical Hodgkin lymphoma. Sequences were derived from peripheral blood mononuclear cells (PBMCs), sampled at baseline. CDR3: CASSSPPGQGSYEQYF. The CDR3 region has the DNA TGTGCCAGCAGTTCCCCGCCGGGACAGGGTAGTTACGAGCAGTACTTC.